Reported below is one TCR beta chain. This sample is drawn from a study of blood T cell repertoires in COVID-19. In the study overall: Samples of COVID-19 (acute and convalescent) were obtained from the United States, Italy and Spain.

Per the original data handling: Estimation of nucleated cell counts relied on the amplification of reference gene primers. Some clones are missing from TCRdb's copy, which holds only in-frame ones; the method was immunoSEQ multiplex PCR. Clone size and V and J calls were adopted from that table, with D and trimming inferred from the DNA. The sample lists approximately 120,000 clones, about four fifths occurring once. CDR1 and CDR2 (germline): KGHSH, LQKENI. Germline trimming cut 6 bases from V and 0 bases from J; bases unmatched to any gene: 5. The CDR3 covers 15 residues. While infection was still active, Seattle patients were enrolled and then followed longitudinally.

Sample: peripheral blood. The sequence came from a man younger than 45 with COVID-19, enrolled during active disease. The V call is TRBV18, the J call TRBJ2-3; TRBD2 matches 8 bases. The chain's CDR3 is CASSPLAGSTDTQYF. In nucleotides, the CDR3 is TGTGCCAGCTCGCCTCTAGCGGGTAGCACAGATACGCAGTATTTT.